The sequence of this T cell receptor beta chain was determined in a study of blood T cell repertoires in COVID-19. At the level of the study: Sites in the United States, Italy and Spain provided acute and convalescent COVID-19 samples.

Assay: immunoSEQ multiplex PCR; the TCRdb copy retains only in-frame clones and omits some. The sample yields more than 300,000 clones, about nine tenths seen once. The CDR3 runs to 14 residues. Germline V lookup: CDR1 MNHNS, CDR2 SASEGT. Trimming cost V 3 bases and J 5 bases, with 13 bases left between them. The TCR sequence derives from a woman in her forties or fifties with COVID-19, enrolled during active disease. Sequenced material: peripheral blood. The rearrangement joins TRBV6-1 to TRBJ2-5; tentative D call: TRBD2 (5 bases). CDR3 nucleotides: TGTGCCAGCAGTGACGGGCCACGGAGGGAGACCCAGTACTTC. This encodes CASSDGPRRETQYF.